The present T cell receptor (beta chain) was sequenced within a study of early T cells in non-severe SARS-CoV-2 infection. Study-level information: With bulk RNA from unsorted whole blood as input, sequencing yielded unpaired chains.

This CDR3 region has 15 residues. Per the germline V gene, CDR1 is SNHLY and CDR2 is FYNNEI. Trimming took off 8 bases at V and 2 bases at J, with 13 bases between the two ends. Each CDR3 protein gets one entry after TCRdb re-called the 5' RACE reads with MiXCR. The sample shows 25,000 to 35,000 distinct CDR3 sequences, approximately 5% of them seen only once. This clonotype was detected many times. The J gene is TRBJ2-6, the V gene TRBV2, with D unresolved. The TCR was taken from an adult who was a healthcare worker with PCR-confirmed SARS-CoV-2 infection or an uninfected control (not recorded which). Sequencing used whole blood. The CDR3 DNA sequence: TGTGCCAGCCTCATGGAGTTGGCTGGGGCCAACGTCCTGACTTTC. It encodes CASLMELAGANVLTF.